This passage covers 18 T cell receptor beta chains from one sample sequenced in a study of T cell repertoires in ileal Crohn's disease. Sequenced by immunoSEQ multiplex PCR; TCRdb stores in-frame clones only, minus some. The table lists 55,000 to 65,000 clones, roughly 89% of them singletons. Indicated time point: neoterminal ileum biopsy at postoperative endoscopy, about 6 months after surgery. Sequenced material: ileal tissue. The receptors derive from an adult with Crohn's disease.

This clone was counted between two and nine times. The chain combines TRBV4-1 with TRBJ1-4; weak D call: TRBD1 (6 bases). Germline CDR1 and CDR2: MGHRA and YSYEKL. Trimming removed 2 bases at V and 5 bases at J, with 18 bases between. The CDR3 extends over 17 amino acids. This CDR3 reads CASSQPFLGGANEKLFF. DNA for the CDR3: TGCGCCAGCAGCCAACCTTTCCTGGGGGGGGCAAATGAAAAACTGTTTTTT.

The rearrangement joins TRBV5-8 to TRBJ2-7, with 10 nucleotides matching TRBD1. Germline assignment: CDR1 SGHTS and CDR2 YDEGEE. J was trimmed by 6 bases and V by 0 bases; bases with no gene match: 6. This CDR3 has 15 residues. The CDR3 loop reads CASSLGGTGVSEQYF. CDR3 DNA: TGTGCCAGCAGCTTGGGTGGGACAGGGGTCAGCGAGCAGTACTTC.

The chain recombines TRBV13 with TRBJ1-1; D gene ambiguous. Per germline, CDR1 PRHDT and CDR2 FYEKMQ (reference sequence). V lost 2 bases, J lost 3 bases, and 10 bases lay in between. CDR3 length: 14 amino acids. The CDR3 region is CASSLSFGDTEAFF. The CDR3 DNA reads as TGTGCCAGCAGCTTAAGTTTCGGGGACACTGAAGCTTTCTTT.

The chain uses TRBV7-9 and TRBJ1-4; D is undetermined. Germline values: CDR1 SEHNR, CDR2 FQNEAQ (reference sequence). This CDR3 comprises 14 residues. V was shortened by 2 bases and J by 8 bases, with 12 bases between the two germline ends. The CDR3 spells CASSLSNGREKLFF. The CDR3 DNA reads TGTGCCAGCAGCTTATCGAACGGGAGGGAAAAACTGTTTTTT.

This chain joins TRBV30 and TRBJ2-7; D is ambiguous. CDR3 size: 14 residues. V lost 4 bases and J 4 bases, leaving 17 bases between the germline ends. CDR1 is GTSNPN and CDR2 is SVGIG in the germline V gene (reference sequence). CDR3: CAWTEPPAAYEQYV. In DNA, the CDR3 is TGTGCCTGGACGGAGCCCCCTGCGGCTTACGAGCAGTACGTC.

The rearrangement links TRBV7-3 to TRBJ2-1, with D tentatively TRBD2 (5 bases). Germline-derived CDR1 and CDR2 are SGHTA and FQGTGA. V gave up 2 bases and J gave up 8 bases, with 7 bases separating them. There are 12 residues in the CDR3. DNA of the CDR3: TGTGCCAGCAGCTTATTGGGAGATGAGCAGTTCTTC. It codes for CASSLLGDEQFF.

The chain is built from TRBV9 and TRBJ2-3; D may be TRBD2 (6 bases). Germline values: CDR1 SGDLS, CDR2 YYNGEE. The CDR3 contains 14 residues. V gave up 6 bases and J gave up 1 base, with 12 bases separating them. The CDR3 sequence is CASTGVAGTDTQYF. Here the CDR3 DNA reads TGTGCCAGCACGGGAGTGGCGGGCACAGATACGCAGTATTTT.

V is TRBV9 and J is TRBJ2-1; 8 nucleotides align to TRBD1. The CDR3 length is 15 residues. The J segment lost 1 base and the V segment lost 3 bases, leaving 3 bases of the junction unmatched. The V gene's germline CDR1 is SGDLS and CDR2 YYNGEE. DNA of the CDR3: TGTGCCAGCAGCGCCGGACAGGGTTCCTACAATGAGCAGTTCTTC. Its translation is CASSAGQGSYNEQFF.

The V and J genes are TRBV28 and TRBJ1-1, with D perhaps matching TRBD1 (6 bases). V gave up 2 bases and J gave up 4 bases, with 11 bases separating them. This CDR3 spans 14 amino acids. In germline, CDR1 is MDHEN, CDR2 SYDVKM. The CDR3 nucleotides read TGTGCCAGCAGTTTAACAGGGTGGGCCACTGAAGCTTTCTTT. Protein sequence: CASSLTGWATEAFF.

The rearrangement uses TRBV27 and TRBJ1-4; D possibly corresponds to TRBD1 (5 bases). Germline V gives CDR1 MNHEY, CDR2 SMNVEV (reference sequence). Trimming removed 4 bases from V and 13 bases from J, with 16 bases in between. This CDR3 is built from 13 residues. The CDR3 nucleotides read TGTGCCAGCAGTTATGCCTCAACAGGAAGACTGTTTTTT. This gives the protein CASSYASTGRLFF.

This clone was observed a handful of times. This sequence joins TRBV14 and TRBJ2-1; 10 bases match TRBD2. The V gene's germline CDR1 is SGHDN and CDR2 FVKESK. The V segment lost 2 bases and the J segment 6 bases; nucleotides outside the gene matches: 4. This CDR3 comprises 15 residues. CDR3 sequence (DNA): TGTGCCAGCAGCCAATCCACTAGCGGGACCAATGAGCAGTTCTTC. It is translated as CASSQSTSGTNEQFF.

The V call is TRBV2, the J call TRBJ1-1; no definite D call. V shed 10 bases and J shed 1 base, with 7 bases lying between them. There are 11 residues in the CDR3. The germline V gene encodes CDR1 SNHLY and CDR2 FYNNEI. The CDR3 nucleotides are TGTGCCACGGTGAGGAACACTGAAGCTTTCTTT. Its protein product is CATVRNTEAFF.

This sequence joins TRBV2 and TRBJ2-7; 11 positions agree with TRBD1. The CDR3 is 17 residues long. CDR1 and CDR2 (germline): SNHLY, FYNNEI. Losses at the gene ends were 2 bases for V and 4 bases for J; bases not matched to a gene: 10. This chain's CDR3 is CASSEFFPGQGVYEQYV. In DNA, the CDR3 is TGTGCCAGCAGTGAATTCTTTCCGGGACAGGGGGTTTACGAGCAGTACGTC.

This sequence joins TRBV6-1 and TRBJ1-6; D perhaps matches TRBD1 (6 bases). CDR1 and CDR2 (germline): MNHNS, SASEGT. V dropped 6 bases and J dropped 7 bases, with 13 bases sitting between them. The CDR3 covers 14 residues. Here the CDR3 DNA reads TGTGCCAGCAGCACACAGGGTGGCAATTCACCCCTCCACTTT. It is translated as CASSTQGGNSPLHF.

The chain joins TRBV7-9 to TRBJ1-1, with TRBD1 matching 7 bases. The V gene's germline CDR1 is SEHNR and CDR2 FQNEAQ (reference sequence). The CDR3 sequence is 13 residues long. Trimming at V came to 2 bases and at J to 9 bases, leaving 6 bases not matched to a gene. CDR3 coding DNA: TGTGCCAGCAGCTTACCGCCGGGACAGCAAGCTTTCTTT. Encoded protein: CASSLPPGQQAFF.

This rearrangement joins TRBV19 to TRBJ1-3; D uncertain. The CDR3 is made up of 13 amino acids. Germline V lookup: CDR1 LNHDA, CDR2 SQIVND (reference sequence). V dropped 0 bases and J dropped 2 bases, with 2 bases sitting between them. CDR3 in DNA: TGTGCCAGTAGTATAGATACTGGAAACACCATATATTTT. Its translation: CASSIDTGNTIYF.

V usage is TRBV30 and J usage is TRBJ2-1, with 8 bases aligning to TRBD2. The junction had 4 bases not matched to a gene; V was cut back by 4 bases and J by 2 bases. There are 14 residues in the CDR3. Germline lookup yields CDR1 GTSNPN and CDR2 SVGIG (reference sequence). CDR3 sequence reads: CAWNTGGTYNEQFF. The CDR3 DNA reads TGTGCCTGGAATACGGGAGGGACCTACAATGAGCAGTTCTTC.

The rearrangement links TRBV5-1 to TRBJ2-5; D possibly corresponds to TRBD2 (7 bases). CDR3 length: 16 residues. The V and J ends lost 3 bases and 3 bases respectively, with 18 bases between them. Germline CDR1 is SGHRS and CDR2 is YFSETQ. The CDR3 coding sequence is TGCGCCAGCAGCTCTGGGGGGGCCCGAATCAAAGAGACCCAGTACTTC. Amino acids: CASSSGGARIKETQYF.